This T cell receptor beta chain is from a study of T cells in Graves' hyperthyroidism and ophthalmopathy. This clonotype came up many times. Amplified TCR beta CDR3 regions came from RNA transcripts. HTBI primers drove first-round RT-PCR of the TCR CDR3. TCRdb recomputed calls from the multiplex PCR reads with MiXCR, one row per CDR3 protein. Seen here are around 620,000 distinct CDR3 sequences, about a sixth observed once, and the top ten hold over 3.5%. Patients counted as stable if ophthalmopathy did not develop within 18 months. Trimming removed 0 bases at V and 5 bases at J, with 14 bases between. CDR3 size: 15 residues. Germline CDR1 and CDR2: SGHAT and FQDESV (reference sequence).

Material for sequencing was blood. This chain joins TRBV11-1 and TRBJ2-7, with a weak D call TRBD1 (6 bases). This receptor was identified in a woman in her twenties or thirties with Graves' hyperthyroidism. CDR3 residues: CASSLALQGGDEQYF. DNA for the CDR3: TGTGCCAGCAGCTTAGCGCTACAGGGTGGCGACGAGCAGTACTTC.